This T cell receptor (beta chain) is drawn from a study of cytomegalovirus exposure and HLA in healthy donors. About the research overall: According to later analysis, the same platform produced the approximately 120 validation and several hundred first-cohort repertoires.

Points from the study as a whole: High sensitivity and specificity were reportedly achieved when the classifier diagnosed cytomegalovirus status. Researchers catalogued 164 TCR beta chains as cytomegalovirus-associated.

Points on this clone: The antigen is not known.

Data came from immunoSEQ multiplex PCR; TCRdb stores just in-frame clones and leaves some out. The sample has fewer than 350,000 clones, approximately 88% seen once. The sample was PBMCs. The clonotype originates from a woman between 18 and 29 years old in good health and CMV-seronegative.

The CDR3 reads CSVEDPPGTNYGYTF. CDR3 bases: TGCAGCGTTGAAGATCCCCCAGGAACTAACTATGGCTACACCTTC. The chain uses TRBV29-1 and TRBJ1-2; D gene unclear. Trimming removed 0 bases from V and 0 bases from J, with 11 bases in between. The CDR3 contains 15 residues. Germline assignment: CDR1 SQVTM and CDR2 ANQGSEA.